This T cell receptor beta chain is from a study of blood T cell repertoires in COVID-19 (TCRdb year 2020). In the study overall: Samples from collaborators originated in the United States, Italy and Spain and spanned both the acute and convalescent phases of COVID-19. The material from the prospective study consisted of cDNA or gDNA derived from T cells, B-cell-depleted T cells, or PBMCs. Deeply sampled blood TCRbeta repertoires from subjects exposed to, actively infected with, or recovered from COVID-19 were included in the dataset. The repertoires were released in a freely available public database intended as a resource for research on the immune response to SARS-CoV-2. The samples were drawn from two sources: the first 160 participants of the ongoing ImmuneRACE study, and 1,254 subjects contributed by 6 global collaborators. A de-identified subject ID, COVID-19 status, age in years and sex were almost always included in the sample metadata. Where available, HLA class I and class II types were taken from metadata supplied by the sample provider and were not determined by assay-based typing. What the authors observed across the whole study: The quantity of clinical and demographic metadata differed by source and by participant and was supplied without curation.

TCRbeta CDR3 regions were amplified from genomic DNA by means of the immunoSEQ Assay, a bias-controlled multiplex PCR. From the authors' description of their analysis: Nucleated cell counts per sample were estimated from amplification of reference gene primers within the assay. To quantify the absolute abundance of each unique TCRbeta CDR3 rearrangement, sequence reads were collapsed and filtered. For each sample, productive Simpson clonality was calculated as the square root of Simpson's diversity index over productive rearrangements. The table comes from immuneACCESS by way of TCRdb, which keeps in-frame sequences with V and J called. Part of the clones is missing from these tables; in studies checked, under half for an unresolved V gene and the rest for unknown reasons. D and trimming were read from the DNA, whereas the V and J calls and clone size are those reported in that table. This sample holds about 300,000 clones; roughly 90% were observed only once. 1.5% to 2% of the sample is held by the ten biggest clonotypes.

From a lookup of the germline V gene, CDR1 and CDR2 are SNHLY and FYNNEI. Here V drops 7 bases and J drops 2 bases, and the junction holds 6 bases not matched to any gene. The CDR3 covers 16 residues, taking in both the cysteine and the phenylalanine. Only the CDR3 part of the read is kept: 48 bases, read in frame from the first base. This clone came up a few times. It has no known antigen specificity. Qualities for individual bases were not recorded, and no much larger clone is one base off. One collaborating source in Seattle enrolled patients while the patients were actively infected and followed the patients over time throughout the course of disease. Each collaborating institution followed its own protocols to collect whole blood in K2EDTA tubes. Collaborator samples were shipped for TCRbeta analysis as frozen whole blood, isolated PBMCs, or DNA extracted from either sample type.

This sequence uses TRBV2 and TRBJ1-6; TRBD1 fits 9 bases in the junction. Material for sequencing was peripheral blood. The clonotype originates from a woman under 40 with COVID-19, enrolled during active disease. At the DNA level, the sequence is TGTGCCAGCATTATGGACAGGGGCCCCTATAATTCACCCCTCCACTTT. Its protein product is CASIMDRGPYNSPLHF.